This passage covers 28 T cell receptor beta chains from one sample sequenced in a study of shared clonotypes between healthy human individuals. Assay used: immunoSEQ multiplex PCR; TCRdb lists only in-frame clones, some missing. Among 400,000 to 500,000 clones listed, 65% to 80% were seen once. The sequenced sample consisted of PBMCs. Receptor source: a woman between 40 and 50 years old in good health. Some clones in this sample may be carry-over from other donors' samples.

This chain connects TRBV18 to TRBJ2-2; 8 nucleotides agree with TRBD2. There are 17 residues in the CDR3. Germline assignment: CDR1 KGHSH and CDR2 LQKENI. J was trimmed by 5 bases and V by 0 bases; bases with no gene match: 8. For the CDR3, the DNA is TGTGCCAGCTCACCACCGGCCGGGACTAGGGGTACCGGGGAGCTGTTTTTT. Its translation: CASSPPAGTRGTGELFF.

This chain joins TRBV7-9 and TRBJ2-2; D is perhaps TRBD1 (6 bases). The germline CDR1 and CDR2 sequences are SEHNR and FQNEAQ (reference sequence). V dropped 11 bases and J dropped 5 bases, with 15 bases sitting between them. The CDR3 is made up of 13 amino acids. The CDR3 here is CAGGRSVTGELFF. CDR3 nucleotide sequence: TGTGCCGGGGGCAGGTCGGTTACCGGGGAGCTGTTTTTT.

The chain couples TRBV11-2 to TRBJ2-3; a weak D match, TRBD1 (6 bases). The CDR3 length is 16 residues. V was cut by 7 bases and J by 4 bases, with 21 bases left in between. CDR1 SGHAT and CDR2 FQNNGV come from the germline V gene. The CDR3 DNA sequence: TGTGCCAGCACCCTAAGGACAGTCCCCGGGTCAGATACGCAGTATTTT. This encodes CASTLRTVPGSDTQYF.

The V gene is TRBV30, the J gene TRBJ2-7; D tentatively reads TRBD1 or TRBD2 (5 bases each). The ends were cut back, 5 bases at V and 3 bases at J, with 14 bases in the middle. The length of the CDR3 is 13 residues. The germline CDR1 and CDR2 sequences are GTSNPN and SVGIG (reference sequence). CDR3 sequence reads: CAWDRDRYYEQYF. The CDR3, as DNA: TGTGCCTGGGACCGGGACCGATACTACGAGCAGTACTTC.

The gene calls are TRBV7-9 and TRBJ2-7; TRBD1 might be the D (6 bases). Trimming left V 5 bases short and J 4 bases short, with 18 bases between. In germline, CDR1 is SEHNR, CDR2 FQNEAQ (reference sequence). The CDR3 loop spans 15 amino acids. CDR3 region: CASSGVGQYLYEQYF. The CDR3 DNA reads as TGTGCCAGCAGCGGAGTTGGACAGTACCTTTACGAGCAGTACTTC.

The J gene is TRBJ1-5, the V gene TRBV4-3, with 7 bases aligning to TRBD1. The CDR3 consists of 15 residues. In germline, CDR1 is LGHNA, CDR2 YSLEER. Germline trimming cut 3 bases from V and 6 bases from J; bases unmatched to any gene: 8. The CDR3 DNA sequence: TGCGCCAGCAGCCAGAGGGGACAGTGGCCTCAGCCCCAGCATTTT. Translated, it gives CASSQRGQWPQPQHF.

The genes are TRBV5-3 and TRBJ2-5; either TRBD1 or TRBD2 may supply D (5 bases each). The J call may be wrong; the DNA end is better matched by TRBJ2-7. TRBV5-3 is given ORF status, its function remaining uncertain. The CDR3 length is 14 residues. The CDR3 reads CASSPPGATYEQYF. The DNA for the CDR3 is TGTGCCAGCAGCCCTCCCGGGGCTACTTACGAGCAGTACTTC.

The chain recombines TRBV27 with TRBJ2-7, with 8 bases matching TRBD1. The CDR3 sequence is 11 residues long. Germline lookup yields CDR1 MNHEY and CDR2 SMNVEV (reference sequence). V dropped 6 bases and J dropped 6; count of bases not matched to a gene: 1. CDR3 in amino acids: CASRTGAEQYF. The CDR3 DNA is TGTGCCAGCAGGACAGGGGCCGAGCAGTACTTC.

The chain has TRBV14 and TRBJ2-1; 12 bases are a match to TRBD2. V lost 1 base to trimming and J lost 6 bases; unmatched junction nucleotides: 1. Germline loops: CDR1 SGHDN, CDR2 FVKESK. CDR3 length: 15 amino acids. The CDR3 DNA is TGTGCCAGCAGCCAAGCACTAGCGGGGGGCAATGAGCAGTTCTTC. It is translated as CASSQALAGGNEQFF.

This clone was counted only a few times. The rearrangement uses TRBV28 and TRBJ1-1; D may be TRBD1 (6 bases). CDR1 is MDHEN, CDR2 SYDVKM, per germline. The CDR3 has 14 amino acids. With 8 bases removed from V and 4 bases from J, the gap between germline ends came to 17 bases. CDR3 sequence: CASARGGGGTEAFF. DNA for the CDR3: TGTGCCAGCGCGAGGGGGGGTGGCGGCACTGAAGCTTTCTTT.

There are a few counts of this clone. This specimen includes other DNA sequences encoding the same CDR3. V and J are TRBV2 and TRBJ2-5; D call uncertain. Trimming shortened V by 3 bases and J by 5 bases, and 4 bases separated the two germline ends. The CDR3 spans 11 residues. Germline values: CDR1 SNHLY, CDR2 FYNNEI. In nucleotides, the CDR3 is TGTGCCAGCAGTGAGGGGGAGACCCAGTACTTC. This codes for CASSEGETQYF.

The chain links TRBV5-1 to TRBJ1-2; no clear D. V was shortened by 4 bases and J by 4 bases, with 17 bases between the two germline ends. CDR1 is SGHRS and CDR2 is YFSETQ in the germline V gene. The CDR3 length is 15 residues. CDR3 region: CASSQGDQLGYGYTF. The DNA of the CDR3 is TGCGCCAGCAGCCAAGGAGACCAGCTAGGCTATGGCTACACCTTC.

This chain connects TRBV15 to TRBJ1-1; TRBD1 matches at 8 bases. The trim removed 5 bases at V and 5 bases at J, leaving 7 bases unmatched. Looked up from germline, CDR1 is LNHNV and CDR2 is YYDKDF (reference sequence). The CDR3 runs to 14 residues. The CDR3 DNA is TGTGCCACCAGCGGCGGCAGGGGGCCAACTGAAGCTTTCTTT. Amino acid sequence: CATSGGRGPTEAFF.

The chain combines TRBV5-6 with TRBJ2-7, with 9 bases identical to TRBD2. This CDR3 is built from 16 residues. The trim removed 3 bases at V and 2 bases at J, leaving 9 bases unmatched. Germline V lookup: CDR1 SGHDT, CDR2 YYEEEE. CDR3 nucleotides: TGTGCCAGCAGCTGGTGGAGGCGGGAGGGGGCCTACGAGCAGTACTTC. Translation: CASSWWRREGAYEQYF.

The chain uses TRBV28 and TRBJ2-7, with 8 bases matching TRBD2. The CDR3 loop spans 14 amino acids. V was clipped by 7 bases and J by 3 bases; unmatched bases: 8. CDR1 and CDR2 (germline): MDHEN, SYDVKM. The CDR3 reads CASMPGTRFYEQYF. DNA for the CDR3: TGTGCCAGCATGCCCGGGACTAGATTCTACGAGCAGTACTTC.

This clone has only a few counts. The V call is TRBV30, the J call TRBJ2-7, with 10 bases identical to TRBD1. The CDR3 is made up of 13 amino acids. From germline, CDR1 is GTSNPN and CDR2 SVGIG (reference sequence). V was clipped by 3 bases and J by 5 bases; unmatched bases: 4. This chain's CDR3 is CAWRGQGLNEQYF. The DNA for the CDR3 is TGTGCCTGGAGGGGACAGGGGTTGAACGAGCAGTACTTC.

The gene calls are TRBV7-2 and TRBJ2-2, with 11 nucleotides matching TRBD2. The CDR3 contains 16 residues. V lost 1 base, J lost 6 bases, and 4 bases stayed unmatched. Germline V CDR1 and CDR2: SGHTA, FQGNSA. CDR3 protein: CASSLGRTSGSGELFF. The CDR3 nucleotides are TGTGCCAGCAGCTTAGGGAGGACTAGCGGGTCCGGGGAGCTGTTTTTT.

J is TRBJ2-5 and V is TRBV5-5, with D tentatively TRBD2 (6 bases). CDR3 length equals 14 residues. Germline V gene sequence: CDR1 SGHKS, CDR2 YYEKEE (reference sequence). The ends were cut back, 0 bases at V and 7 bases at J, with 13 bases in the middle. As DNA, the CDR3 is TGTGCCAGCAGCTTGGGCGGGGCTGGGGGGACCCAGTACTTC. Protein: CASSLGGAGGTQYF.

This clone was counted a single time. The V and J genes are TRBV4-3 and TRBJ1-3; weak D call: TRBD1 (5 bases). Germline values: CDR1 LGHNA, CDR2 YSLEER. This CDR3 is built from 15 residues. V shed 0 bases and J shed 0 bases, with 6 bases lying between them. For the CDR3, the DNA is TGCGCCAGCAGCCAAGACAGGGCCTCTGGAAACACCATATATTTT. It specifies CASSQDRASGNTIYF.

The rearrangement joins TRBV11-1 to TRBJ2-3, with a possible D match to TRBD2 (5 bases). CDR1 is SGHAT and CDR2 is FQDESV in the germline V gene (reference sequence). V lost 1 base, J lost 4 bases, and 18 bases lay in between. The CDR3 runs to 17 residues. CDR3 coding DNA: TGTGCCAGCAGCTTAGGTCTGGCGGGTCGAGGGTCAGATACGCAGTATTTT. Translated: CASSLGLAGRGSDTQYF. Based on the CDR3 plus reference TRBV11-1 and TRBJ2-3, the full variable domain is EAEVAQSPRYKITEKSQAVAFWCDPISGHATLYWYRQILGQGPELLVQFQDESVVDDSQLPKDRFSAERLKGVDSTLKIQPAELGDSAMYLCASSLGLAGRGSDTQYFGPGTRLTVL.

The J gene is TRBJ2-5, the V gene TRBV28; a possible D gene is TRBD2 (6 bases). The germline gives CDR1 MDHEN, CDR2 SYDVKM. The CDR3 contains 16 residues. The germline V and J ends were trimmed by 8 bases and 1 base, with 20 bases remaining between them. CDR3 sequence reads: CASYPHKEGFQETQYF. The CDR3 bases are TGTGCCAGCTACCCCCACAAGGAGGGATTCCAAGAGACCCAGTACTTC.

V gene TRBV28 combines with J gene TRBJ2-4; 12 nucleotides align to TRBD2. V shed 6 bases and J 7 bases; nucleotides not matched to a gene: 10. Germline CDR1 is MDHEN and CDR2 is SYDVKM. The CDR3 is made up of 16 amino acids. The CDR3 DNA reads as TGTGCCAGCAGGACTAGCGGGAGCCGAAGTGGGAACATTCAGTACTTC. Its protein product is CASRTSGSRSGNIQYF.

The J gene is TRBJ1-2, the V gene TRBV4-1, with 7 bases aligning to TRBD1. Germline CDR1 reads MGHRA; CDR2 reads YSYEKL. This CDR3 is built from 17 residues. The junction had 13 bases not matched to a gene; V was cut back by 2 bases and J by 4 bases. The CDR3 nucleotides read TGCGCCAGCAGCCAAACCCCGGCGACAGGGAGCGGCTATGGCTACACCTTC. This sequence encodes CASSQTPATGSGYGYTF.

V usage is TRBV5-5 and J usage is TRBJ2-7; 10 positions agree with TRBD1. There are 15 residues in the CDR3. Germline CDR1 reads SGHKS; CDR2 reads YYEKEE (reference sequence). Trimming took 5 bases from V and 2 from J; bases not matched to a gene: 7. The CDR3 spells CASSLTGQGTYEQYF. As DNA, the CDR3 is TGTGCCAGCAGTTTAACGGGACAGGGGACCTACGAGCAGTACTTC. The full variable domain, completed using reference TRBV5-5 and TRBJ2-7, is DAGVTQSPTHLIKTRGQQVTLRCSPISGHKSVSWYQQVLGQGPQFIFQYYEKEERGRGNFPDRFSARQFPNYSSELNVNALLLGDSALYLCASSLTGQGTYEQYFGPGTRLTVT.

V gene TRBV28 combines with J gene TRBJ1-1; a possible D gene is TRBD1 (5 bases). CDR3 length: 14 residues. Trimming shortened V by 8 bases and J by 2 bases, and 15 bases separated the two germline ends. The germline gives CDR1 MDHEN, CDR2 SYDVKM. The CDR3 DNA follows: TGTGCCAGCCGGGGGGGAAGAGTTAACACTGAAGCTTTCTTT. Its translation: CASRGGRVNTEAFF.

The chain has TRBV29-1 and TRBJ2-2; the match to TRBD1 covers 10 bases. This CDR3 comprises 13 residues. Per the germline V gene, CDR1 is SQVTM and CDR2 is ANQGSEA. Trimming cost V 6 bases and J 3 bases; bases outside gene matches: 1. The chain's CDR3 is CSVDRGHTGELFF. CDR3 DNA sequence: TGCAGCGTAGACAGGGGGCACACCGGGGAGCTGTTTTTT.

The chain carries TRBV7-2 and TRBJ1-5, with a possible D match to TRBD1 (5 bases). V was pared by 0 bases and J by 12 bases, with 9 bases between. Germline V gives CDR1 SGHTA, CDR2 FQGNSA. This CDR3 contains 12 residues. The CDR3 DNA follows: TGTGCCAGCAGCTTAGCGCCAGGGCTCCAGCATTTT. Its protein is CASSLAPGLQHF. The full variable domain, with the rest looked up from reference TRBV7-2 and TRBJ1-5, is GAGVSQSPSNKVTEKGKDVELRCDPISGHTALYWYRQSLGQGLEFLIYFQGNSAPDKSGLPSDRFSAERTGGSVSTLTIQRTQQEDSAVYLCASSLAPGLQHFGDGTRLSIL.

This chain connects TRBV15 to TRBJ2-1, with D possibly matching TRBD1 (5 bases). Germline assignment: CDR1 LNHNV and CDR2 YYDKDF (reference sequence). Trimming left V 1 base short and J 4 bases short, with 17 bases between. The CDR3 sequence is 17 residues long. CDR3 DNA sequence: TGTGCCACCAGCAGAGTCCAATTCACCCAGGGTTACAATGAGCAGTTCTTC. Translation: CATSRVQFTQGYNEQFF. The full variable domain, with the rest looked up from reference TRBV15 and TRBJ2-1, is DAMVIQNPRYQVTQFGKPVTLSCSQTLNHNVMYWYQQKSSQAPKLLFHYYDKDFNNEADTPDNFQSRRPNTSFCFLDIRSPGLGDTAMYLCATSRVQFTQGYNEQFFGPGTRLTVL.